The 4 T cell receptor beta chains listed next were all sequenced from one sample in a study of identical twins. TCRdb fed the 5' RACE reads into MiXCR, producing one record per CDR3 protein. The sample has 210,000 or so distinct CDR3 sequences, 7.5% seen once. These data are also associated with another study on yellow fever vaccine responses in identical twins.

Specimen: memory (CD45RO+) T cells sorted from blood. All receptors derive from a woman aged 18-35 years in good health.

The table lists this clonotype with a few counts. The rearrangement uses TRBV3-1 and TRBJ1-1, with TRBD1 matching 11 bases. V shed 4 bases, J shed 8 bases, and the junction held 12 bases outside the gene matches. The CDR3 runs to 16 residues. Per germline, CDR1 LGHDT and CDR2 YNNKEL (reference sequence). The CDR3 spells CASSPRDRGALAEAFF. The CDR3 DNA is TGTGCCAGCAGCCCCCGGGACAGGGGGGCCTTGGCGGAAGCTTTCTTT.

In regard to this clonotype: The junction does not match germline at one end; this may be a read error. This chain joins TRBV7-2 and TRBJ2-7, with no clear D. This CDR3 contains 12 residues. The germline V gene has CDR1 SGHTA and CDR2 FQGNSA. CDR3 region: CDSSSNRYEQYF. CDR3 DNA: TGTGACAGCAGCTCGAACAGATACGAGCAGTACTTC.

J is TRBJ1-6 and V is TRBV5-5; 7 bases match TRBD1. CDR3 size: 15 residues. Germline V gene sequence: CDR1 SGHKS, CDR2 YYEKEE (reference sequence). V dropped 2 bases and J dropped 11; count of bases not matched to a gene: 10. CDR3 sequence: CASSFQDRSGPPLHF. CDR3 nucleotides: TGTGCCAGCAGCTTCCAGGACAGGTCCGGTCCACCCCTCCACTTT.

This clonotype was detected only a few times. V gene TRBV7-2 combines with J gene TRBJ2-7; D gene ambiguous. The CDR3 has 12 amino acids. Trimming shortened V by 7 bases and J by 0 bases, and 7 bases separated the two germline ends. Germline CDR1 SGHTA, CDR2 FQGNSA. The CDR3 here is CASTPSSYEQYF. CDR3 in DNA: TGTGCCAGCACCCCGAGCTCCTACGAGCAGTACTTC.